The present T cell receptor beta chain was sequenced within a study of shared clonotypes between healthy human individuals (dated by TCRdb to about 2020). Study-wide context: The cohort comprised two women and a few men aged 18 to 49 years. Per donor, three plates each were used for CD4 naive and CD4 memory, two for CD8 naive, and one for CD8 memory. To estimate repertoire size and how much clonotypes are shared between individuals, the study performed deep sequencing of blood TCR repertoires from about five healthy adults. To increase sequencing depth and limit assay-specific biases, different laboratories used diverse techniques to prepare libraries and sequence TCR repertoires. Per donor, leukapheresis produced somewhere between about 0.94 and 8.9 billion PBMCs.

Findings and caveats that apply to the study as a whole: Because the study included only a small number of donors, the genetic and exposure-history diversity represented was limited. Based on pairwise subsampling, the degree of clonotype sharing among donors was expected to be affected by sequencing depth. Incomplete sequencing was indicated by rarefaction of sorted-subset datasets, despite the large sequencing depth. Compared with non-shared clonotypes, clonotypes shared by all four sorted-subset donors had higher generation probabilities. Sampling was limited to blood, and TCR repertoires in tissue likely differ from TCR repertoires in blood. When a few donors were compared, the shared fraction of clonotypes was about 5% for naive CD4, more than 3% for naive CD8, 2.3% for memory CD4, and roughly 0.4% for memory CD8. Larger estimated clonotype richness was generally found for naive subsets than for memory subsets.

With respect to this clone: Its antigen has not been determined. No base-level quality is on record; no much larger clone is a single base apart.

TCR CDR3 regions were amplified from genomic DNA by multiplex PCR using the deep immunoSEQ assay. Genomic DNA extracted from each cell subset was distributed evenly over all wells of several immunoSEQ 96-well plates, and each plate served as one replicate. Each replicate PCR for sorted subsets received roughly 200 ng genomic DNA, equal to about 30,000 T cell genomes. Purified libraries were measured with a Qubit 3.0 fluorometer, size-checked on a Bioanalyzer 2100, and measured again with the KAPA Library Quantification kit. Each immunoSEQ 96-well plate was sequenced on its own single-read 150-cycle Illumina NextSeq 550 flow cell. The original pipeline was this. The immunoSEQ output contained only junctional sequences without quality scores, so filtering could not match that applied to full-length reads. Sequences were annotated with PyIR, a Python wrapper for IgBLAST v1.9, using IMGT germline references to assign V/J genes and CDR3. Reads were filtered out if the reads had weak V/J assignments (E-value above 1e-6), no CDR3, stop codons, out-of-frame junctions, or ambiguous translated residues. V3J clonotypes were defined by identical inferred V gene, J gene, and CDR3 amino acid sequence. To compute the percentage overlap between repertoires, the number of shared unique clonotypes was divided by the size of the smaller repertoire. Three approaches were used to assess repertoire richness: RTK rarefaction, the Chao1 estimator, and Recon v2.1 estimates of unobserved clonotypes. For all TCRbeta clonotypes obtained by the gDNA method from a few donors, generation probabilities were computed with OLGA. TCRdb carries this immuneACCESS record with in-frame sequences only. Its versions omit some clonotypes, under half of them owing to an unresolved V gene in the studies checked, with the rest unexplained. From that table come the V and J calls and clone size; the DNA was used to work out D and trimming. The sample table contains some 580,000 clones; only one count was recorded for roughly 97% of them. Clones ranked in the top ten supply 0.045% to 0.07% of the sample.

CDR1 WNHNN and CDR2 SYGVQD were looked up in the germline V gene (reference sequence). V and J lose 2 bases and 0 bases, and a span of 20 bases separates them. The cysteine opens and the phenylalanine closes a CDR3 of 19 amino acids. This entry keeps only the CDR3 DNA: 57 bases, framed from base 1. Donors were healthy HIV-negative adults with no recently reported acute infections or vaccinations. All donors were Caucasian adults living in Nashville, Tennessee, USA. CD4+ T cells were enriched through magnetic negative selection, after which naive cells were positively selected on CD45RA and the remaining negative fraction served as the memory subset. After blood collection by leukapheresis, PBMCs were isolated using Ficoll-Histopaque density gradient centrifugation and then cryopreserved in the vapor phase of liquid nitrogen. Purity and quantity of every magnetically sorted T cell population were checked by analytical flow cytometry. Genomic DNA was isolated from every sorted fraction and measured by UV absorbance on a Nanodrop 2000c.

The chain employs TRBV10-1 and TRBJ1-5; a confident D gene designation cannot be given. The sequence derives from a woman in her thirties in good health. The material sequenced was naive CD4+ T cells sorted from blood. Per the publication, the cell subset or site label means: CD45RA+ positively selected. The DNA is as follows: TGCGCCAGCAGTGAGAACCCAGATCCACCGGGCTATAGCAATCAGCCCCAGCATTTT. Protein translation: CASSENPDPPGYSNQPQHF.